This is a list of T cell receptor beta chains from one sample in a study of Ad26.COV2.S vaccination and SARS-CoV-2 variants. Assay: immunoSEQ multiplex PCR; the TCRdb copy retains only in-frame clones and omits some. The sample has some 450,000 clones, less than 95% seen once; the top ten hold about 4.5%. Sequencing used peripheral blood, obtained in a trial of Ad26.COV2.S vaccine versus placebo. The receptor source for this set is a person aged 18-65 years who received the Ad26.COV2.S COVID-19 vaccine or a placebo. Each CDR3 is given with its conserved first and last residue. The D gene is left open where the match is weak. Size is omitted from some rows. Given values are once, few, many or a class for expanded clones.

TGTGCCAGCAGCCAAGATGCGGCAGCCTACAATGAGCAGTTCTTC	CASSQDAAAYNEQFF	NA	TRBV14	NA	TRBJ2-1
TGTGCCACCAGCAAAACTAGCGGGGGAAGGAGGTTCTTC	CATSKTSGGRRFF	NA	TRBV15	TRBD2	TRBJ2-1
TGTGCCTGGAGTCGGGACAGTGGCTCTGGAAACACCATATATTTT	CAWSRDSGSGNTIYF	few	TRBV30	TRBD1	TRBJ1-3
TGTGCCAGCAGCTTGGCCGGCCGATACTCCTACAATGAGCAGTTCTTC	CASSLAGRYSYNEQFF	NA	TRBV5-4	NA	TRBJ2-1
TGTGCCAGCAGTTCGGGACAATATGGCTACACCTTC	CASSSGQYGYTF	NA	TRBV28	NA	TRBJ1-2
TGTGCCATCAGTGAGCTGACTGGGGAGCAGTACTTC	CAISELTGEQYF	NA	TRBV10-3	NA	TRBJ2-7
TGCGCCAGCAGCGGGGGACAGGGAAGGGGTCAGCCCCAGCATTTT	CASSGGQGRGQPQHF	NA	TRBV5-1	TRBD1	TRBJ1-5
TGTGCCAGCAGCCACCACCTTCAGACAGGGGCGGCAGATACGCAGTATTTT	CASSHHLQTGAADTQYF	NA	TRBV14	TRBD1	TRBJ2-3
TGTGCCAGCAGCTTGACAGGGGGCAATCAGCCCCAGCATTTT	CASSLTGGNQPQHF	few	TRBV7-9	TRBD1	TRBJ1-5
TGTGCCATCAGTGACGTTGATGAAAAACTGTTTTTT	CAISDVDEKLFF	few	TRBV10-3	NA	TRBJ1-4
TGCGCCAGCAGCCCCCCTAGCGGGACGTCGGGAGAGACCCAGTACTTC	CASSPPSGTSGETQYF	NA	TRBV5-1	TRBD2	TRBJ2-5
TGTGCCAGCTCACCACAGGCACCAGAAGTTAACAATGAGCAGTTCTTC	CASSPQAPEVNNEQFF	NA	TRBV18	NA	TRBJ2-1
TGTGCCAGCAGCCCCACAGGGGGCAGGAACAATGAGCAGTTCTTC	CASSPTGGRNNEQFF	NA	TRBV7-3	TRBD1	TRBJ2-1
TGTGCCAGCACCTTTAGGACGGACGGCTACACCTTC	CASTFRTDGYTF	NA	TRBV2	NA	TRBJ1-2
TGTGCCAGCAGCTTAGGAGGGAGTACGGCCGGGGAGCTGTTTTTT	CASSLGGSTAGELFF	NA	TRBV7-2	NA	TRBJ2-2
TGTGCCAGCAGGGCTGGACTAGCGGGAGACGGGGAGCTGTTTTTT	CASRAGLAGDGELFF	NA	TRBV27	TRBD2	TRBJ2-2
TGTGCCAGCAGCTTGGATGGAAGGACACCTAATCAGCCCCAGCATTTT	CASSLDGRTPNQPQHF	NA	TRBV5-6	NA	TRBJ1-5
TGTGCCAGCATTAGGTCAGGGGTCTCCGTGTACTTC	CASIRSGVSVYF	NA	TRBV5-8	NA	TRBJ2-4
TGTGCCAGCAGCTTATTGGCAGCGGTCTACAATGAGCAGTTCTTC	CASSLLAAVYNEQFF	NA	TRBV7-2	NA	TRBJ2-1
TGTGCCAGCAGCTTAGATCGGGACAACTCCTACGAGCAGTACTTC	CASSLDRDNSYEQYF	NA	TRBV7-9	NA	TRBJ2-7
TGTGCCAGCAGTCCCGTGGGGGGCAGGGACACTGAAGCTTTCTTT	CASSPVGGRDTEAFF	NA	TRBV28	NA	TRBJ1-1
TGCGCCAGCAGCCCCGACAGGTCCCATAACGAGCAGTACTTC	CASSPDRSHNEQYF	NA	TRBV5-1	NA	TRBJ2-7
TGTGCCAGCAGTGAGCGGGCACCCTCCTACGAGCAGTACTTC	CASSERAPSYEQYF	NA	TRBV6-6	NA	TRBJ2-7
TGCGCCAGCAGACCGGGACTAGCAACGTACGAGCAGTACTTC	CASRPGLATYEQYF	NA	TRBV5-1	TRBD2	TRBJ2-7
TGTGCAAGTCGCTTAGCGCGCGAGAGAGAGCAGTACTTC	CASRLAREREQYF	NA	TRBV12-2	NA	TRBJ2-7